This TCR beta chain was captured by sequencing in a study of PD-L1 blockade in urothelial cancer. Overall study context: Patients' prior chemotherapy regimens numbered 0 to 3. Blood samples had a median of about 150,000 T cells. Study-wide findings and caveats: Below-median blood TCR clonality before treatment forecast better survival.

V was clipped by 3 bases and J by 4 bases; unmatched bases: 6. The CDR3 covers 14 residues. Germline V lookup: CDR1 SNHLY, CDR2 FYNNEI. Profiling relied on immunoSEQ multiplex PCR, and the TCRdb table lists in-frame clones only, not all of them. The table has roughly 110,000 clones, approximately 89% seen once. As for time point: peripheral blood 6 weeks after treatment start. Each patient contributed between 1 and 8 total time points of blood mononuclear cells, pretreatment and during treatment. Notes on this clone: Its antigen is not identified.

The sequencing here drew on PBMCs, taken around atezolizumab (anti-PD-L1) treatment. The clonotype originates from a man aged 55 to 70 with urothelial cancer. The chain links TRBV2 to TRBJ2-7; the match to TRBD1 covers 7 bases. The CDR3 here is CASSDQGVLYEQYF. CDR3 nucleotides: TGTGCCAGCAGTGACCAGGGGGTGTTGTACGAGCAGTACTTC.